The next 19 T cell receptor beta chains were all read from a single sample in a study of blood T cell repertoires in COVID-19. TCRdb keeps only in-frame clones here, not all; method: immunoSEQ multiplex PCR. The repertoire includes about 240,000 clones, approximately 88% of them detected once, and around 0.78% sits in the top ten. Input material: peripheral blood. These receptors came from a woman aged 30 to 39 with acute or convalescent COVID-19.

The chain employs TRBV11-3 and TRBJ2-1, with TRBD2 identical over 9 bases. Germline CDR1 SGHNT, CDR2 YENEEA. V shed 5 bases and J 9 bases; nucleotides not matched to a gene: 8. This CDR3 has 14 residues. This chain's CDR3 is CASSPGTSSGEQFF. The CDR3 bases are TGTGCCAGCAGCCCCGGGACTAGCAGTGGTGAGCAGTTCTTC.

This chain uses TRBV9 with TRBJ2-5; TRBD2 aligns across 7 bases. V dropped 2 bases and J dropped 4; count of bases not matched to a gene: 8. The CDR3 has 15 amino acids. Germline V gene sequence: CDR1 SGDLS, CDR2 YYNGEE. CDR3 DNA: TGTGCCAGCAGCGTGGAGGGAGGGCCTCCAGAGACCCAGTACTTC. Its protein product is CASSVEGGPPETQYF.

The gene calls are TRBV3-1 (or the pseudogene TRBV3-2) and TRBJ2-3; 10 bases are shared with TRBD2. Trimming at V came to 3 bases and at J to 0 bases, leaving 9 bases not matched to a gene. This CDR3 is 18 amino acids long. CDR1 is LGHDT and CDR2 is YNNKEL in the germline V gene (reference sequence). As DNA, the CDR3 is TGTGCCAGCAGCCATGAGCGGGAGGGTGCGGCTAGCACAGATACGCAGTATTTT. Protein sequence: CASSHEREGAASTDTQYF.

The V and J genes are TRBV11-2 and TRBJ2-5, with TRBD1 matching 9 bases. This CDR3 region has 16 residues. CDR1 and CDR2 from the germline V gene are SGHAT and FQNNGV. After removal of 5 bases from V and 5 bases from J, the junction contained 12 bases not matched to a gene. CDR3 DNA sequence: TGTGCCAGCAGCGTATTACAGGGGGCGATAGGGGAGACCCAGTACTTC. It translates to CASSVLQGAIGETQYF.

The rearrangement joins TRBV6-6 to TRBJ1-3, with 7 bases aligning to TRBD1. Per the germline V gene, CDR1 is MNHNY and CDR2 is SVGAGI (reference sequence). J gave up 4 bases and V 0 bases, and 6 bases lay outside the gene matches. This CDR3 is built from 16 residues. CDR3 DNA: TGTGCCAGCAGTTACTCGGGGAACAGGGGCGGAAACACCATATATTTT. This encodes CASSYSGNRGGNTIYF.

This clone has only one observation. The rearrangement joins TRBV7-2 to TRBJ2-2; TRBD1 matches 11 bases. After removal of 2 bases from V and 3 bases from J, the junction contained 2 bases not matched to a gene. Germline-derived CDR1 and CDR2 are SGHTA and FQGNSA. The CDR3 has 16 amino acids. The CDR3 DNA reads as TGTGCCAGCAGCTTAAGGACAGGGGGCGACACCGGGGAGCTGTTTTTT. This codes for CASSLRTGGDTGELFF. Looking up the rest from reference TRBV7-2 and TRBJ2-2 gives the full variable domain: GAGVSQSPSNKVTEKGKDVELRCDPISGHTALYWYRQSLGQGLEFLIYFQGNSAPDKSGLPSDRFSAERTGGSVSTLTIQRTQQEDSAVYLCASSLRTGGDTGELFFGEGSRLTVL.

The chain recombines TRBV30 with TRBJ2-3; D is undetermined. Trimming cost V 0 bases and J 2 bases, with 6 bases left between them. The CDR3 is 13 amino acids. Germline assignment: CDR1 GTSNPN and CDR2 SVGIG (reference sequence). The chain's CDR3 is CAWSVTNTDTQYF. The CDR3 region has the DNA TGTGCCTGGAGTGTTACTAACACAGATACGCAGTATTTT. Supplemented by reference TRBV30 and TRBJ2-3, the full variable domain reads SQTIHQWPATLVQPVGSPLSLECTVEGTSNPNLYWYRQAAGRGLQLLFYSVGIGQISSEVPQNLSASRPQDRQFILSSKKLLLSDSGFYLCAWSVTNTDTQYFGPGTRLTVL.

The genes are TRBV27 and TRBJ2-7; 13 nucleotides agree with TRBD2. The V and J ends lost 5 bases and 9 bases, in that order; junction bases with no gene match: 16. This CDR3 spans 17 amino acids. Germline CDR1 MNHEY, CDR2 SMNVEV (reference sequence). The CDR3, as DNA: TGTGCCAGCAGTCAACAGGGGGTAGGACTAGCGGGGGCCGGGCAGTACTTC. It is translated as CASSQQGVGLAGAGQYF.

The V gene is TRBV7-8, the J gene TRBJ2-5; TRBD2 agrees at 13 bases. Unmatched junction bases numbered 16, after V lost 7 bases and J lost 5 bases. The germline gives CDR1 SGHVS, CDR2 FQNEAQ. This CDR3 is built from 18 residues. In DNA, the CDR3 is TGTGCCAGCAAAGTCCCGGGACTAGCGGGACGAAGAGCGGAGACCCAGTACTTC. This sequence encodes CASKVPGLAGRRAETQYF.

The chain employs TRBV7-9 and TRBJ1-2; 9 nucleotides line up with TRBD1. From germline, CDR1 is SEHNR and CDR2 FQNEAQ (reference sequence). Trimming at V came to 5 bases and at J to 4 bases, leaving 5 bases not matched to a gene. The CDR3 contains 14 residues. The CDR3 spells CASSITGGGYGYTF. CDR3 in DNA: TGTGCCAGCAGCATTACAGGGGGCGGCTATGGCTACACCTTC.

This chain connects TRBV4-3 to TRBJ1-5, with D hard to call. The CDR3 totals 16 residues. V was pared by 4 bases and J by 6 bases, with 19 bases between. CDR1 is LGHNA and CDR2 is YSLEER in the germline V gene. Here the CDR3 DNA reads TGCGCCAGCAGCCTCGCCGCCGGTGCTTCGGGTCAGCCCCAGCATTTT. Encoded protein: CASSLAAGASGQPQHF.

The chain couples TRBV7-8 to TRBJ1-5, with D maybe TRBD1 (5 bases). The germline V gene has CDR1 SGHVS and CDR2 FQNEAQ. The CDR3 totals 16 residues. Between the trimmed V and J ends, which lost 5 bases and 0 bases, there was a span of 14 bases. CDR3 loop: CASSTRRDGSNQPQHF. CDR3 in DNA: TGTGCCAGCAGCACAAGGAGGGACGGTAGCAATCAGCCCCAGCATTTT.

This rearrangement joins TRBV21-1 to TRBJ2-7; TRBD1, the table's D call, lacks a check against the DNA. TRBV21-1 is assigned pseudogene status. The CDR3 covers 14 residues. The CDR3 sequence is CASTSDRVSYEQYF. The DNA for the CDR3 is TGTGCCAGCACTTCGGACAGGGTCTCCTACGAGCAGTACTTC.

The V and J genes are TRBV27 and TRBJ1-5; 7 nucleotides match TRBD1. The CDR3 is made up of 15 amino acids. J lost 4 bases, V lost 6 bases, and 9 bases had no gene match. Germline V gives CDR1 MNHEY, CDR2 SMNVEV (reference sequence). The chain's CDR3 is CASSPQGRRNQPQHF. The DNA for the CDR3 is TGTGCCAGCAGCCCACAGGGGAGGCGGAATCAGCCCCAGCATTTT.

The rearrangement joins TRBV20-1 to TRBJ1-2; unclear D gene. The germline V gene encodes CDR1 DFQATT and CDR2 SNEGSKA (reference sequence). CDR3 length: 14 residues. Trimming removed 3 bases at V and 4 bases at J, with 15 bases between. The CDR3 sequence: CSASPPGNSYGYTF. The CDR3 DNA follows: TGCAGTGCTAGTCCCCCCGGGAATTCCTATGGCTACACCTTC.

The gene calls are TRBV7-2 and TRBJ1-6; 7 positions agree with TRBD1. Germline V gene data show CDR1 as SGHTA and CDR2 as FQGNSA. The length of the CDR3 is 14 residues. V shed 1 base, J shed 7 bases, and the junction held 1 base outside the gene matches. CDR3 in amino acids: CASSLGDRNSPLHF. For the CDR3, the DNA is TGTGCCAGCAGCTTAGGGGACAGAAATTCACCCCTCCACTTT.

In this sample, this clone turned up once. This chain links TRBV9 with TRBJ2-3; D is perhaps TRBD2 (5 bases). V lost 9 bases and J 5 bases, leaving 16 bases between the germline ends. The CDR3 totals 13 residues. Germline V gene data show CDR1 as SGDLS and CDR2 as YYNGEE. CDR3 in DNA: TGTGCCACCTCTACCCTAGCAGTAGATACGCAGTATTTT. Amino acid sequence: CATSTLAVDTQYF.

As to this clone: The sample holds other DNA sequences that translate to the same CDR3. The rearrangement joins TRBV7-2 to TRBJ2-7, with 11 bases identical to TRBD2. Unmatched junction bases numbered 3, after V lost 5 bases and J lost 0 bases. The germline V gene has CDR1 SGHTA and CDR2 FQGNSA. The CDR3 consists of 15 residues. The CDR3 coding sequence is TGTGCCAGCAGCCCGGGACTAGCGGTCTCCTACGAGCAGTACTTC. Translating it yields CASSPGLAVSYEQYF.

The rearrangement links TRBV5-4 to TRBJ2-3, with 11 nucleotides matching TRBD2. After removal of 4 bases from V and 4 bases from J, the junction contained 5 bases not matched to a gene. CDR3 length: 15 residues. CDR1 and CDR2 (germline): SGHNT, YYREEE (reference sequence). For the CDR3, the DNA is TGTGCCAGCAGCCAAACTAGCGGGAGCTCAGATACGCAGTATTTT. Its translation is CASSQTSGSSDTQYF.